Listed below are T cell receptor beta chains from one sample, sequenced in a study of cytomegalovirus exposure and HLA in healthy donors. Repertoires were generated with immunoSEQ multiplex PCR, while TCRdb's copy carries only in-frame clones and drops some. The table shows some 210,000 clones, with roughly 84% occurring only once. Sequencing input: PBMCs. These receptors originate from a woman between 18 and 29 years old in good health and CMV-seropositive. CDR3s leave out the opening cysteine and the closing phenylalanine or tryptophan. Fields, in order: J gene, clone size, V gene, CDR3 protein. Rows give clone size only sometimes, using once, few, many, or a class for an expanded clone.

TRBJ2-1	-	TRBV7-9	ASSLGWLAGDSSYNEQF
TRBJ2-6	once	TRBV28	ASSLRSVTRANVLT
TRBJ1-1	-	TRBV5-1	ASKEQGAMNTEAF
TRBJ2-7	-	TRBV5-1	ASSTGTSGTYEQY
TRBJ2-6	many	TRBV4-2	ASSQETSSSGANVLT
TRBJ2-7	once	TRBV7-3	ASSLLGGPGNTYEQY
TRBJ2-7	-	TRBV9	ASSVGTGFDYEQY
TRBJ2-3	once	TRBV5-1	ASRLGQGGDTQY
TRBJ2-7	-	TRBV27	ASSQQGYYEQY
TRBJ1-1	-	TRBV28	ASSRQRQGTNTEAF
TRBJ2-1	-	TRBV5-1	ASSVDTSNEQF
TRBJ2-1	-	TRBV10-1	ASSGGAGTYNEQF
TRBJ1-1	-	TRBV6-1	ASRAGQGSGTEAF
TRBJ1-1	-	TRBV18	ASSPVRGTVSTEAF
TRBJ1-1	-	TRBV5-1	ASSLGAGANTEAF
TRBJ2-1	-	TRBV27	ASTPIGLAASKQF